This T cell receptor (beta chain) was retrieved from a study of radiotherapy plus CTLA-4 blockade in lung cancer. The protocol was immunoSEQ multiplex PCR, while the TCRdb copy is restricted to in-frame clones and leaves out a portion. The top ten clones hold over 15% of a sample with 85,000 to 100,000 clones, around 90% of them seen once. The ends were cut back, 4 bases at V and 1 base at J, with 11 bases in the middle. The germline gives CDR1 ENHRY, CDR2 SYGVKD. This CDR3 spans 15 amino acids. This receptor was obtained from a human donor with non-small cell lung cancer that progressed on radiotherapy plus ipilimumab. The chain uses TRBV10-3 and TRBJ1-3; no definite D call. The material was peripheral blood, obtained from a patient treated with radiotherapy plus ipilimumab. CDR3 DNA: TGTGCCATCAGTGTAGGCCAAGGGTCTGGAAACACCATATATTTT. Amino acid sequence: CAISVGQGSGNTIYF.